Each of the 26 T cell receptor beta chains below was sequenced from the same sample in a study of T-cell memory formation after mild COVID-19. TCRdb fed the 5' RACE reads into MiXCR, producing one record per CDR3 protein. The sample includes a few hundred thousand distinct CDR3 sequences, about a sixth of them seen just once. Sequenced material: PBMCs or a T cell subset sorted from them (not recorded which). The receptors stem from a man between 18 and 29 years old who had mild COVID-19 (a few samples of this study predate the infection). Cell type and time point are not known.

V gene TRBV6-5 combines with J gene TRBJ1-2; no reliable D call. This CDR3 comprises 13 residues. The V end lost 6 bases, the J end lost 6 bases, and 14 bases lay between the germline ends. CDR1 and CDR2 (germline): MNHEY, SVGAGI. CDR3 region: CASRTGWVHGYTF. The CDR3 DNA sequence: TGTGCCAGCAGAACCGGGTGGGTCCATGGCTACACCTTC.

V is TRBV20-1 and J is TRBJ2-2; D uncertain. The CDR3 extends over 12 amino acids. Germline assignment: CDR1 DFQATT and CDR2 SNEGSKA (reference sequence). Trimming took 0 bases from V and 8 from J, leaving 7 bases between them. The CDR3 reads CSARDPAGELFF. The CDR3 nucleotides are TGCAGTGCTAGAGACCCGGCTGGGGAGCTGTTTTTT.

In this sample, this clonotype turned up a few times. The V gene is TRBV5-1, the J gene TRBJ2-3; D is perhaps TRBD1 (5 bases). The CDR3 length is 16 residues. V was pared by 4 bases and J by 0 bases, with 15 bases between. The germline CDR1 and CDR2 sequences are SGHRS and YFSETQ. CDR3 loop: CASSPLGRRSTDTQYF. The CDR3 nucleotides read TGCGCCAGCAGCCCCCTGGGGCGGCGTAGCACAGATACGCAGTATTTT.

This clonotype was seen ten or more times. This chain connects TRBV6-4 to TRBJ2-3; 10 bases match TRBD2. The ends lost 4 bases at V and 1 base at J; junction bases unmatched: 2. Looked up from germline, CDR1 is MRHNA and CDR2 is SNTAGT. The CDR3 is 15 amino acids. Here the CDR3 reads CASSATSGGTDTQYF. CDR3 in DNA: TGTGCCAGCAGTGCAACTAGCGGGGGCACAGATACGCAGTATTTT.

This chain connects TRBV9 to TRBJ1-5; D unresolved. V dropped 3 bases and J dropped 0 bases, with 10 bases sitting between them. The germline V gene encodes CDR1 SGDLS and CDR2 YYNGEE. The CDR3 spans 15 residues. The CDR3 coding sequence is TGTGCCAGCAGCGCGACCCAGGATAGCAATCAGCCCCAGCATTTT. As protein: CASSATQDSNQPQHF.

The V gene is TRBV9, the J gene TRBJ1-6; D gene unclear. V lost 0 bases and J 0 bases, leaving 13 bases between the germline ends. The V gene's germline CDR1 is SGDLS and CDR2 YYNGEE. This CDR3 has 18 residues. CDR3: CASSVDGRSGSYNSPLHF. In DNA, the CDR3 is TGTGCCAGCAGCGTAGACGGTCGATCCGGCTCCTATAATTCACCCCTCCACTTT.

This clonotype was counted only a few times. This chain connects TRBV20-1 to TRBJ1-2, with D possibly TRBD1 on 6 matching bases. The CDR3 runs to 14 residues. Trimming left V 0 bases short and J 5 bases short, with 13 bases between. Germline V lookup: CDR1 DFQATT, CDR2 SNEGSKA (reference sequence). CDR3 protein: CSARDQWGPYGYTF. The CDR3, as DNA: TGCAGTGCTAGAGATCAATGGGGGCCGTATGGCTACACCTTC.

The chain uses TRBV18 and TRBJ1-1; tentative D call: TRBD1 (6 bases). CDR1 KGHSH and CDR2 LQKENI come from the germline V gene. Trimming took 4 bases from V and 4 from J, leaving 13 bases between them. The CDR3 spans 14 residues. CDR3 DNA sequence: TGTGCCAGCTCACTAATACAGGGAGGCACTGAAGCTTTCTTT. Its protein is CASSLIQGGTEAFF.

The chain carries TRBV4-1 and TRBJ2-7; D is undetermined. Germline values: CDR1 MGHRA, CDR2 YSYEKL. This CDR3 is built from 13 residues. V lost 3 bases, J lost 1 base, and 7 bases lay in between. The CDR3 spells CASSQVESYEQYF. The CDR3 nucleotides read TGCGCCAGCAGCCAGGTAGAGTCCTACGAGCAGTACTTC.

This clonotype was seen a handful of times. V is TRBV29-1 and J is TRBJ2-2, with TRBD1 as a possible D gene (7 bases). CDR1 is SQVTM and CDR2 is ANQGSEA in the germline V gene. This CDR3 comprises 13 residues. The CDR3 loop reads CSAGQIGTGELFF. The CDR3 DNA reads TGCAGTGCGGGACAGATAGGCACCGGGGAGCTGTTTTTT.

This sequence joins TRBV20-1 and TRBJ1-1; D gene ambiguous. The ends were cut back, 6 bases at V and 4 bases at J, with 21 bases in the middle. The CDR3 runs to 15 residues. CDR1 DFQATT and CDR2 SNEGSKA come from the germline V gene (reference sequence). CDR3 residues: CSASAGSVRSTEAFF. CDR3 sequence (DNA): TGCAGTGCCAGTGCCGGCTCAGTTAGGAGCACTGAAGCTTTCTTT.

Ten or more counts support this clonotype. The chain is built from TRBV7-2 and TRBJ2-3; maybe TRBD1 (5 bases). Germline CDR1 reads SGHTA; CDR2 reads FQGNSA. The CDR3 contains 14 residues. Trimming took off 2 bases at V and 7 bases at J, with 13 bases between the two ends. The CDR3 DNA sequence: TGTGCCAGCAGCTTAACACAGGACGTGTATACGCAGTATTTT. It translates to CASSLTQDVYTQYF.

The genes are TRBV10-3 and TRBJ1-2, with 7 bases identical to TRBD1. The V gene's germline CDR1 is ENHRY and CDR2 SYGVKD. This CDR3 contains 16 residues. Trimming removed 6 bases from V and 2 bases from J; junction bases left unmatched: 12. CDR3 nucleotide sequence: TGTGCCATCAGCGCCTATATCAGGGGGGGAAACTATGGCTACACCTTC. It translates to CAISAYIRGGNYGYTF.

This clonotype occurred a few times. The genes are TRBV9 and TRBJ1-1, with D uncertain. This CDR3 is built from 13 residues. The germline V gene has CDR1 SGDLS and CDR2 YYNGEE. V dropped 0 bases and J dropped 7 bases, with 10 bases sitting between them. CDR3 bases: TGTGCCAGCAGCGTAGAAAGACGGGGTGAAGCTTTCTTT. This encodes CASSVERRGEAFF.

The chain combines TRBV6-5 with TRBJ2-6; D remains unclear. V was trimmed by 5 bases and J by 3 bases, leaving 14 bases between them. Germline CDR1 MNHEY, CDR2 SVGAGI. This CDR3 spans 16 amino acids. Written as DNA, the CDR3 is TGTGCCAGCAGTCCCGGCGTGTTTGGTGGGGCCAACGTCCTGACTTTC. Its protein is CASSPGVFGGANVLTF.

This clonotype came up many times. The rearrangement joins TRBV5-1 to TRBJ2-1; D may correspond to TRBD1 or TRBD2 (5 bases each). CDR1 and CDR2 from the germline V gene are SGHRS and YFSETQ. Between the trimmed V and J ends, which lost 3 bases and 10 bases, there was a span of 8 bases. This CDR3 contains 11 residues. CDR3 residues: CASSWDHEQFF. CDR3 nucleotide sequence: TGCGCCAGCAGCTGGGACCACGAGCAGTTCTTC. Drawing the rest from reference TRBV5-1 and TRBJ2-1, the complete variable domain is KAGVTQTPRYLIKTRGQQVTLSCSPISGHRSVSWYQQTPGQGLQFLFEYFSETQRNKGNFPGRFSGRQFSNSRSEMNVSTLELGDSALYLCASSWDHEQFFGPGTRLTVL.

This clonotype was recorded at least ten times. V usage is TRBV5-5 and J usage is TRBJ2-5; 8 bases match TRBD2. Germline V gene lookup returns CDR1 SGHKS and CDR2 YYEKEE (reference sequence). The CDR3 spans 15 residues. V was pared by 3 bases and J by 5 bases, with 9 bases of the junction left unmatched. The CDR3 nucleotides are TGTGCCAGCAGCTGGTGGAGTAGCGGGGCGGAGACCCAGTACTTC. Translation gives CASSWWSSGAETQYF.

As for this clonotype: Germline is not matched at one junction end, which may reflect a read error. The chain's CDR3 is CDSSQDLASGGRGTQYF. The CDR3 DNA follows: TGTGACAGCAGCCAAGACCTGGCTAGCGGGGGCCGGGGGACCCAGTACTTC. V usage is TRBV3-1 and J usage is TRBJ2-5; 10 nucleotides align to TRBD2. Germline loops: CDR1 LGHDT, CDR2 YNNKEL (reference sequence). CDR3 length: 17 amino acids.

This sequence joins TRBV6-2 or TRBV6-3 and TRBJ2-5; 13 bases match TRBD2. This CDR3 spans 14 amino acids. CDR1 is MNHEY and CDR2 is SVGEGT in the germline V gene. The junction had 5 bases not matched to a gene; V was cut back by 6 bases and J by 7 bases. CDR3 protein: CASRGLAGMMTQYF. The CDR3 DNA reads TGTGCCAGCAGGGGACTAGCGGGGATGATGACCCAGTACTTC.

V is TRBV6-2 or TRBV6-3 and J is TRBJ1-2; a possible D gene is TRBD1 (5 bases). V dropped 2 bases and J dropped 8 bases, with 12 bases sitting between them. The CDR3 covers 13 residues. Per the germline V gene, CDR1 is MNHEY and CDR2 is SVGEGT. CDR3 sequence reads: CASSYVGLGGYTF. The CDR3 bases are TGTGCCAGCAGTTACGTGGGGCTCGGCGGCTACACCTTC.

This clonotype has just a few counts. This sequence joins TRBV7-3 and TRBJ2-1; 8 bases match TRBD2. Looked up from germline, CDR1 is SGHTA and CDR2 is FQGTGA. The CDR3 is 15 residues long. Germline trimming cut 0 bases from V and 2 bases from J; bases unmatched to any gene: 0. The CDR3: CASSLTRGAYNEQFF. The CDR3 DNA reads as TGTGCCAGCAGCTTAACGCGGGGGGCCTACAATGAGCAGTTCTTC. The variable domain in full, with the rest retrieved from reference TRBV7-3 and TRBJ2-1, is GAGVSQTPSNKVTEKGKYVELRCDPISGHTALYWYRQSLGQGPEFLIYFQGTGAADDSGLPNDRFFAVRPEGSVSTLKIQRTERGDSAVYLCASSLTRGAYNEQFFGPGTRLTVL.

The rearrangement uses TRBV12-3 or TRBV12-4 and TRBJ2-2; 8 bases fit TRBD2. V lost 2 bases, J lost 8 bases, and 10 bases stayed unmatched. The CDR3 runs to 16 residues. CDR3: CASSLQGTSPLGELFF. The CDR3 nucleotides read TGTGCCAGCAGTTTACAGGGGACTAGTCCTTTAGGGGAGCTGTTTTTT.

The chain is built from TRBV9 and TRBJ2-1, with D possibly being TRBD1 or TRBD2 (6 bases each). CDR3 size: 17 residues. Trimming left V 0 bases short and J 0 bases short, with 13 bases between. Germline lookup yields CDR1 SGDLS and CDR2 YYNGEE. CDR3 sequence reads: CASSVARGGLSYNEQFF. Written as DNA, the CDR3 is TGTGCCAGCAGCGTAGCCCGAGGGGGGCTCTCCTACAATGAGCAGTTCTTC.

This clonotype was counted only a few times. V usage is TRBV6-1 and J usage is TRBJ1-1; D unclear. From germline, CDR1 is MNHNS and CDR2 SASEGT. Trimming stripped 3 bases from V and 4 bases from J, with 9 bases between. CDR3 length: 13 residues. The CDR3, as DNA: TGTGCCAGCAGTGACGGATGGACCACTGAAGCTTTCTTT. Translated, it gives CASSDGWTTEAFF.

This clonotype was counted between two and nine times. The V and J genes are TRBV5-6 and TRBJ2-3; 11 positions agree with TRBD1. With 3 bases clipped from V and 3 bases from J, the junction kept 6 bases outside the gene matches. The CDR3 covers 16 residues. In germline, CDR1 is SGHDT, CDR2 YYEEEE. The CDR3 DNA reads as TGTGCCAGCAGCTGGCGGACAGGGGGCTTAACAGATACGCAGTATTTT. Protein product: CASSWRTGGLTDTQYF. Based on the CDR3 plus reference TRBV5-6 and TRBJ2-3, the full variable domain is DAGVTQSPTHLIKTRGQQVTLRCSPKSGHDTVSWYQQALGQGPQFIFQYYEEEERQRGNFPDRFSGHQFPNYSSELNVNALLLGDSALYLCASSWRTGGLTDTQYFGPGTRLTVL.

The chain is built from TRBV6-1 and TRBJ2-5; D not resolved. Trimming shortened V by 3 bases and J by 5 bases, and 13 bases separated the two germline ends. Germline assignment: CDR1 MNHNS and CDR2 SASEGT. The CDR3 extends over 14 amino acids. The CDR3 loop is CASSEGKGSETQYF. In DNA form, the CDR3 reads TGTGCCAGCAGTGAGGGGAAAGGATCCGAGACCCAGTACTTC.